The clone carrying this TCR beta chain occurred once. This record belongs to a study of T cell changes during pregnancy in multiple sclerosis. The assay was immunoSEQ multiplex PCR, and TCRdb's table has in-frame clones only and misses some. The sample consists of roughly 84,000 clones, just under 95% of them appearing once. Deletions cut 0 bases from V and 3 bases from J, with 7 bases between. Germline-derived CDR1 and CDR2 are SGHRS and YFSETQ. The CDR3 spans 14 residues. The chain couples TRBV5-1 to TRBJ2-1, with unresolved D. This TCR came from a female donor in good health, enrolled as a control in a pregnancy study. The sequencing here drew on peripheral blood, taken in the third trimester of pregnancy. CDR3 DNA sequence: TGCGCCAGCAGCTTGGTCCCAGACTACAATGAGCAGTTCTTC. Its protein is CASSLVPDYNEQFF.